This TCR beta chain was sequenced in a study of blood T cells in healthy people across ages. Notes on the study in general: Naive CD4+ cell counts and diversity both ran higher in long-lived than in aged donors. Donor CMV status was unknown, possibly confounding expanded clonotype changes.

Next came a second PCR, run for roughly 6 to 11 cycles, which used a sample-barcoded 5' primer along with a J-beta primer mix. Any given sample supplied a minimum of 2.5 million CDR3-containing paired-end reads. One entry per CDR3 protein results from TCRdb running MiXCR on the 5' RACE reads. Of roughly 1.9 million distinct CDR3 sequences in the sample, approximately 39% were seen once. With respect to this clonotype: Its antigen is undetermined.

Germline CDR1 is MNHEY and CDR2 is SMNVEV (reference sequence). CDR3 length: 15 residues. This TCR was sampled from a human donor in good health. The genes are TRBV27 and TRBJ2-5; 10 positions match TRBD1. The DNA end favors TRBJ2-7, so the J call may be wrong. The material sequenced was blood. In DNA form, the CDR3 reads TGTGCCAGCAGAAAAAGACAGGGGGCGGGGGCCGAGCAGTACTTC. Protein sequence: CASRKRQGAGAEQYF.